Here is one TCR beta chain with its context. The CDR3 has 14 residues. The ends lost 7 bases at V and 4 bases at J; junction bases unmatched: 7. Germline V gives CDR1 MDHEN, CDR2 SYDVKM. The sample originates from a study of blood T cell repertoires in COVID-19. On the study more broadly: The United States, Italy and Spain were the sources of the acute and convalescent COVID-19 samples. Sources were T cells, B-cell-depleted T cells, or PBMCs; the material itself was cDNA or gDNA.

Sequencing used immunoSEQ multiplex PCR; TCRdb keeps in-frame clones, though not all of them. The table shows 120,000 to 150,000 clones, with more than 75% occurring only once. Sequenced sample: peripheral blood. This receptor was identified in a human donor with acute or convalescent COVID-19. The donor label of this sample is uncertain. The V gene is TRBV28, the J gene TRBJ1-1; TRBD1 agrees at 9 bases. CDR3 coding DNA: TGTGCCAGCACCACACAGGGGGCGCGCACTGAAGCTTTCTTT. Protein sequence: CASTTQGARTEAFF.